This record concerns one TCR beta chain sequence. What it recognizes is unknown. PCR was performed using 60 Vbeta and 13 Jbeta primers. Sequenced by immunoSEQ multiplex PCR; TCRdb stores in-frame clones only, minus some. This repertoire shows about 200,000 clones, approximately 86% found once; its top ten account for around 1.5%. The data stem from a study of cytomegalovirus exposure and HLA in healthy donors. In the study overall: Earlier work reported 110 million or so unique TCR beta sequences from some 180 million T cells.

Points from the study as a whole: Testing in vitro showed a few CMV-associated chains specific for CMV antigens. In a later analysis, CMV-associated beta chains were mostly HLA-associated, it appeared. Earlier results showed most TCR beta V segments being productive about 87% or about 30% of the time.

The germline CDR1 and CDR2 sequences are MNHNS and SASEGT. Trimming stripped 7 bases from V and 5 bases from J, with 15 bases between. This CDR3 contains 14 residues. The source material was PBMCs. V is TRBV6-1 and J is TRBJ2-1; D gene ambiguous. This receptor was identified in a woman between 18 and 29 years old in good health and CMV-seronegative. The CDR3 nucleotides are TGTGCCAGCAATCAGGTGGGCGCCGACAATGAGCAGTTCTTC. Translated, it gives CASNQVGADNEQFF.